The 7 T cell receptor beta chains reported below all come from one sample, sequenced in a study of identical twins. TCRdb itself ran the 5' RACE reads through MiXCR, one entry per CDR3 protein. The sample lists approximately 700,000 distinct CDR3 sequences; around 6% were seen once. Sequenced material: naive T cells sorted from blood. The receptor set was obtained from a man aged 18 to 30 in good health.

This clonotype was counted only a few times. V gene TRBV7-9 combines with J gene TRBJ1-2, with no clear D. Trimming shortened V by 1 base and J by 2 bases, and 8 bases separated the two germline ends. CDR1 is SEHNR and CDR2 is FQNEAQ in the germline V gene (reference sequence). The CDR3 has 14 residues. CDR3 nucleotide sequence: TGTGCCAGCAGCTTAGACCCCAGGAACTATGGCTACACCTTC. Translating gives CASSLDPRNYGYTF. The variable domain in full, with the rest retrieved from reference TRBV7-9 and TRBJ1-2, is DTGVSQNPRHKITKRGQNVTFRCDPISEHNRLYWYRQTLGQGPEFLTYFQNEAQLEKSRLLSDRFSAERPKGSFSTLEIQRTEQGDSAMYLCASSLDPRNYGYTFGSGTRLTVV.

This chain uses TRBV6-1 with TRBJ2-7; the D gene could be TRBD1 or TRBD2 (5 bases each). Germline V lookup: CDR1 MNHNS, CDR2 SASEGT. The CDR3 loop spans 15 amino acids. Deletions cut 6 bases from V and 6 bases from J, with 21 bases between. The DNA for the CDR3 is TGTGCCAGCAGGGCCGTCGAGGGGAGAAGGTTCGAGCAGTACTTC. Protein: CASRAVEGRRFEQYF.

This clonotype was recorded many times. J is TRBJ2-1 and V is TRBV7-2, with D possibly matching TRBD1 (6 bases). The length of the CDR3 is 17 residues. Trimming removed 0 bases from V and 0 bases from J, with 12 bases in between. The germline V gene encodes CDR1 SGHTA and CDR2 FQGNSA. As DNA, the CDR3 is TGTGCCAGCAGCTTAGCGTTTGGACAGAGCTCCTACAATGAGCAGTTCTTC. As protein: CASSLAFGQSSYNEQFF.

CDR3 sequence: CASTKAARGREQYV. The DNA of the CDR3 is TGTGCCAGCACCAAAGCAGCCCGGGGGCGCGAGCAGTACGTC. The chain joins TRBV27 to TRBJ2-7, with D perhaps being TRBD1 or TRBD2 (6 bases each). Trimming removed 7 bases at V and 6 bases at J, with 19 bases between. Germline V gives CDR1 MNHEY, CDR2 SMNVEV (reference sequence). This CDR3 contains 14 residues.

This clonotype occurred a few times. The genes are TRBV15 and TRBJ2-1, with 8 positions matching TRBD2. Germline-derived CDR1 and CDR2 are LNHNV and YYDKDF (reference sequence). J was trimmed by 0 bases and V by 5 bases; bases with no gene match: 6. The CDR3 extends over 16 amino acids. The CDR3 here is CATSAKREPSYNEQFF. Here the CDR3 DNA reads TGTGCCACCAGCGCTAAGCGGGAGCCCTCCTACAATGAGCAGTTCTTC.

This clonotype was recorded many times. The chain links TRBV5-1 to TRBJ2-7; D unclear. Germline V lookup: CDR1 SGHRS, CDR2 YFSETQ. Trimming shortened V by 5 bases and J by 2 bases, and 17 bases separated the two germline ends. The CDR3 totals 15 residues. CDR3 sequence reads: CASSSISGLTYEQYF. The CDR3 DNA is TGCGCCAGCAGTTCAATCTCAGGTCTAACCTACGAGCAGTACTTC.

At least ten counts were recorded for this clonotype. The chain combines TRBV12-3 or TRBV12-4 with TRBJ2-4, with TRBD1 matching 10 bases. Trimming at V came to 5 bases and at J to 10 bases, leaving 8 bases not matched to a gene. This CDR3 contains 14 residues. Here the CDR3 reads CASSPHRDRGIQYF. The CDR3 region has the DNA TGTGCCAGCAGTCCACACCGGGACAGGGGAATTCAGTACTTC.